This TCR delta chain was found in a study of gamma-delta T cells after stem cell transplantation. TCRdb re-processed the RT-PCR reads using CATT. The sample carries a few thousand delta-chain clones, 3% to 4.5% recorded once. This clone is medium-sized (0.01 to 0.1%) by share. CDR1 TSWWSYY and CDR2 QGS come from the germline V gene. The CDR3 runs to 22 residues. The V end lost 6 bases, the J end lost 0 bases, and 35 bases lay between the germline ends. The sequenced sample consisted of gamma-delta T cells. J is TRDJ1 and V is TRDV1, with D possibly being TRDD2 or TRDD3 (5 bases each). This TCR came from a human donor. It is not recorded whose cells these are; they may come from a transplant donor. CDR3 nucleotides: TGTGCTCTTGGAGATCAAATTGTTTCCTGGTGGATATTCGGGTCTTACACCGATAAACTCATCTTT. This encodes CALGDQIVSWWIFGSYTDKLIF.